The T cell receptor beta chain described here comes from a study of blood T cell repertoires in COVID-19. Across the study: Sample material is recorded as cDNA or gDNA derived from T cells, B-cell-depleted T cells, or PBMCs.

V was pared by 3 bases and J by 3 bases, with 23 bases of the junction left unmatched. The CDR3 extends over 20 amino acids. Germline CDR1 is LNHNV and CDR2 is YYDKDF (reference sequence). The authors' processing: Nucleated cell counts were estimated from reference gene primer amplification. Some clones are missing from TCRdb's copy, which holds only in-frame ones; the method was immunoSEQ multiplex PCR. The V and J calls and clone size were taken over from that table, and D and trimming were inferred from the DNA. The sample includes under 300,000 clones, around 90% of them seen just once. Sample: peripheral blood. The sequence was obtained from a man aged 25-40 years with COVID-19, enrolled during active disease. The chain joins TRBV15 to TRBJ2-7; 7 nucleotides agree with TRBD1. This CDR3 is CATSRTPPRQGRGVYYEQYF. Here the CDR3 DNA reads TGTGCCACCAGCAGGACACCCCCCCGACAGGGCCGAGGCGTTTACTACGAGCAGTACTTC. The full variable domain, in which reference TRBV15 and TRBJ2-7 provide the parts outside the CDR3, is DAMVIQNPRYQVTQFGKPVTLSCSQTLNHNVMYWYQQKSSQAPKLLFHYYDKDFNNEADTPDNFQSRRPNTSFCFLDIRSPGLGDTAMYLCATSRTPPRQGRGVYYEQYFGPGTRLTVT.